Here is one T cell receptor (beta chain) with its context. Its antigen is unidentified. Time point: after neoadjuvant nivolumab, at surgical resection. Patients had newly diagnosed, untreated stage II-IVA oral cavity squamous cell carcinoma. Produced via immunoSEQ multiplex PCR; TCRdb's table is partial and in-frame only. The sample contains over 20,000 clones, under 30% of which appear only once. Unmatched junction bases numbered 7, after V lost 2 bases and J lost 4 bases. The length of the CDR3 is 15 residues. Germline values: CDR1 MNHEY, CDR2 SVGAGI. The record originates from a study of neoadjuvant anti-PD-1 for oral cavity cancer. Background on the study: Patients without progression got a fourth dose around day 43.

Broader study findings: Each response group had just a few patients in TCR analyses. Greater tumor shrinkage accompanied bigger post-treatment sizes of preexisting clones.

J is TRBJ2-7 and V is TRBV6-5; 8 nucleotides line up with TRBD2. The sample here was tumor tissue, taken after nivolumab (anti-PD-1) treatment. This TCR was sampled from a person aged 40 to 85 with oral cavity squamous cell carcinoma. CDR3 coding DNA: TGTGCCAGCAGTTACGCCGGGACTAGACGGTACGAGCAGTACTTC. This gives the protein CASSYAGTRRYEQYF.